This TCR beta chain was obtained from a study of T cell repertoires in cytomegalovirus infection. Study details: CMV infection together with matching HLA type was indicated by public TCR beta signatures.

CDR3 length: 14 amino acids. Trimming at V came to 1 base and at J to 2 bases, leaving 2 bases not matched to a gene. Germline CDR1 is LNHNV and CDR2 is YYDKDF (reference sequence). TCRdb re-derived calls from the reads in MiXCR, one entry per CDR3 protein. The table includes 150,000 to 200,000 distinct CDR3 sequences, roughly 14% detected once. This clonotype was recorded at least ten times. The antigen is unknown. Study-wide results and caveats: Identification of carriers of CMV plus the relevant HLA was performed using cumulative public TCR beta family frequency. Ex vivo, HLA-C-restricted CMV-specific TCR beta clonotypes prevailed over the rest of the response.

The sequenced sample consisted of PBMCs. This chain links TRBV15 with TRBJ2-7; 7 positions match TRBD1. This clonotype was sampled from a human donor in good health (CMV status not recorded). Some clones in this sample may be carry-over from other donors' samples. CDR3 amino acids: CATSRAGQAYEQYF. CDR3 sequence (DNA): TGTGCCACCAGCAGAGCAGGACAGGCCTACGAGCAGTACTTC.